This entry lists 28 T cell receptor beta chains sequenced from one sample in a study of cytomegalovirus exposure and HLA in healthy donors. Primers for the PCR totalled 60 Vbeta and 13 Jbeta. Sequenced by immunoSEQ multiplex PCR; TCRdb stores in-frame clones only, minus some. The data contain about 190,000 clones, roughly 77% of them singletons. The specimen sequenced was PBMCs. These receptors originate from a woman younger than 45 in good health and CMV-seropositive.

The chain recombines TRBV6-5 with TRBJ2-5; 9 nucleotides line up with TRBD2. CDR1 and CDR2 (germline): MNHEY, SVGAGI. Trimming removed 5 bases from V and 7 bases from J; junction bases left unmatched: 8. This CDR3 region has 14 residues. The CDR3 spells CASSPASGTGTQYF. The CDR3 nucleotides read TGTGCCAGCAGTCCGGCTAGCGGGACTGGGACCCAGTACTTC.

This sequence joins TRBV28 and TRBJ2-7; D is uncertain. CDR1 and CDR2 from the germline V gene are MDHEN and SYDVKM. V lost 3 bases, J lost 2 bases, and 8 bases lay in between. The length of the CDR3 is 13 residues. CDR3 sequence: CASSFPGPYEQYF. DNA of the CDR3: TGTGCCAGCAGTTTCCCAGGCCCCTACGAGCAGTACTTC.

The chain carries TRBV7-7 and TRBJ2-1, with D maybe TRBD2 (5 bases). Germline V gives CDR1 SSHAT, CDR2 FNYEAQ (reference sequence). The CDR3 consists of 13 residues. V shed 5 bases and J shed 7 bases, with 12 bases lying between them. CDR3 protein: CASSPRTGNEQFF. The CDR3 DNA follows: TGTGCCAGCAGCCCCCGGACTGGTAATGAGCAGTTCTTC.

This clone was counted only a few times. The chain combines TRBV28 with TRBJ2-7, with D perhaps matching TRBD1 (5 bases). The CDR3 has 11 amino acids. The V gene's germline CDR1 is MDHEN and CDR2 SYDVKM. V was shortened by 5 bases and J by 5 bases, with 7 bases between the two germline ends. The CDR3 coding sequence is TGTGCCAGCAGTGACAGAGACGAGCAGTACTTC. Translated, it gives CASSDRDEQYF.

This chain uses TRBV27 with TRBJ2-7, with 9 bases lining up with TRBD2. The CDR3 extends over 14 amino acids. V lost 3 bases, J lost 3 bases, and 3 bases stayed unmatched. In germline, CDR1 is MNHEY, CDR2 SMNVEV (reference sequence). The CDR3 DNA reads as TGTGCCAGCAGTTTTCGGCGGGAGGGCTACGAGCAGTACTTC. This gives the protein CASSFRREGYEQYF.

The chain joins TRBV6-5 to TRBJ2-2; 8 bases match TRBD2. The ends lost 1 base at V and 5 bases at J; junction bases unmatched: 6. The CDR3 covers 16 residues. Germline CDR1 MNHEY, CDR2 SVGAGI. The CDR3 sequence is CASSYFSGTGTGELFF. The DNA of the CDR3 is TGTGCCAGCAGTTACTTTAGCGGGACGGGGACCGGGGAGCTGTTTTTT.

In this sample, this clone turned up a few times. This rearrangement joins TRBV23-1 to TRBJ2-3; possible D gene TRBD1, 5 bases. TRBV23-1 is identified as an open reading frame with a role that is uncertain. V lost 0 bases and J lost 9, with 10 bases in between. The CDR3 consists of 13 residues. CDR3 DNA sequence: TGCGCCAGCAGTCAATCGGGGCCAAACACGCAGTATTTT. Amino acid sequence: CASSQSGPNTQYF.

The chain couples TRBV2 to TRBJ2-7; 7 bases are shared with TRBD2. This CDR3 spans 14 amino acids. Per germline, CDR1 SNHLY and CDR2 FYNNEI. V lost 8 bases to trimming and J lost 0 bases; unmatched junction nucleotides: 7. The CDR3: CASVRLADSYEQYF. The CDR3 DNA follows: TGTGCCAGCGTTCGGCTAGCGGACTCCTACGAGCAGTACTTC.

The chain employs TRBV28 and TRBJ2-7; 8 positions match TRBD2. The CDR3 sequence is 18 residues long. The germline V gene encodes CDR1 MDHEN and CDR2 SYDVKM. The ends lost 1 base at V and 1 base at J; junction bases unmatched: 12. The CDR3 nucleotides read TGTGCCAGCAGTTTATTCGGGGGATGGCGGGGGGAATCCTACGAGCAGTACTTC. It codes for CASSLFGGWRGESYEQYF.

The rearrangement links TRBV5-1 to TRBJ1-5; tentative D call: TRBD1 (5 bases). The CDR3 covers 16 residues. V was shortened by 0 bases and J by 0 bases, with 10 bases between the two germline ends. Germline V gene data show CDR1 as SGHRS and CDR2 as YFSETQ. The CDR3 DNA follows: TGCGCCAGCAGCTTGGAGGCAGGGAATAGCAATCAGCCCCAGCATTTT. Protein product: CASSLEAGNSNQPQHF.

This clone was detected a few times. The chain is built from TRBV27 and TRBJ1-2; TRBD1 matches 7 bases. From germline, CDR1 is MNHEY and CDR2 SMNVEV (reference sequence). Losses at the gene ends were 5 bases for V and 6 bases for J; bases not matched to a gene: 6. The CDR3 consists of 13 residues. CDR3 amino acids: CASSRQGSHGYTF. CDR3 bases: TGTGCCAGCAGTCGACAGGGATCCCATGGCTACACCTTC.

This chain uses TRBV9 with TRBJ2-7, with D possibly TRBD2 on 6 matching bases. Germline CDR1 and CDR2: SGDLS and YYNGEE. V lost 4 bases and J 6 bases, leaving 17 bases between the germline ends. The CDR3 is made up of 14 amino acids. The CDR3 here is CASSLEVLAAEQYF. For the CDR3, the DNA is TGTGCCAGCAGCTTAGAAGTACTAGCCGCCGAGCAGTACTTC.

The rearrangement uses TRBV5-6 and TRBJ2-1; 7 nucleotides align to TRBD2. CDR3 length: 14 residues. The germline CDR1 and CDR2 sequences are SGHDT and YYEEEE. The V segment lost 2 bases and the J segment 5 bases; nucleotides outside the gene matches: 4. The CDR3 DNA is TGTGCCAGCAGCTTTCCCCGGGGGGACAATGAGCAGTTCTTC. This translates into CASSFPRGDNEQFF.

The rearrangement joins TRBV18 to TRBJ2-7; perhaps TRBD1 as D (5 bases). This CDR3 is built from 13 residues. Trimming stripped 3 bases from V and 2 bases from J, with 8 bases between. Germline loops: CDR1 KGHSH, CDR2 LQKENI. CDR3 loop: CASSPSGTYEQYF. The DNA for the CDR3 is TGTGCCAGCTCACCTTCAGGGACCTACGAGCAGTACTTC.

The chain couples TRBV28 to TRBJ1-1; no reliable D call. This CDR3 spans 15 amino acids. V lost 4 bases to trimming and J lost 3 bases, with 15 bases between them. CDR1 and CDR2 (germline): MDHEN, SYDVKM. CDR3 sequence reads: CASSSPPRGDTEAFF. The CDR3 region has the DNA TGTGCCAGCAGTTCCCCCCCGAGAGGAGACACTGAAGCTTTCTTT.

This clone was seen more than once but under ten times. The chain has TRBV27 and TRBJ2-7; possible D gene TRBD2, 5 bases. The V gene lost 1 base and the J gene lost 0 bases, with 7 bases spanning the gap. The germline V gene encodes CDR1 MNHEY and CDR2 SMNVEV (reference sequence). This CDR3 region has 14 residues. The CDR3 loop reads CASSLWTGSYEQYF. CDR3 DNA sequence: TGTGCCAGCAGTTTATGGACTGGCTCCTACGAGCAGTACTTC.

The genes are TRBV27 and TRBJ2-5, with D maybe TRBD2 (5 bases). Deletions cut 3 bases from V and 2 bases from J, with 10 bases between. CDR1 and CDR2 from the germline V gene are MNHEY and SMNVEV (reference sequence). CDR3 length: 14 amino acids. CDR3 bases: TGTGCCAGCAGTTTCGCCGGACTTCAAGAGACCCAGTACTTC. Its translation is CASSFAGLQETQYF.

This clone turned up a few times. CDR3 loop: CASSPGLMNTEAFF. CDR3 bases: TGCGCCAGCAGCCCGGGACTCATGAACACTGAAGCTTTCTTT. The chain recombines TRBV5-1 with TRBJ1-1, with a weak D call TRBD1 (5 bases). Trimming took off 4 bases at V and 0 bases at J, with 10 bases between the two ends. From germline, CDR1 is SGHRS and CDR2 YFSETQ. This CDR3 region has 14 residues.

The rearrangement links TRBV13 to TRBJ1-1; D not resolved. Germline V gives CDR1 PRHDT, CDR2 FYEKMQ (reference sequence). The V and J ends lost 5 bases and 5 bases respectively, with 12 bases between them. The CDR3 is made up of 13 amino acids. CDR3 sequence: CASSPPSGTEAFF. In DNA, the CDR3 is TGTGCCAGCAGCCCGCCTTCGGGGACTGAAGCTTTCTTT.

The rearrangement uses TRBV6-6 and TRBJ2-7, with TRBD1 as a possible D gene (6 bases). The CDR3 spans 15 residues. Trimming shortened V by 0 bases and J by 1 base, and 10 bases separated the two germline ends. Germline V CDR1 and CDR2: MNHNY, SVGAGI (reference sequence). The chain's CDR3 is CASSYSTGWSYEQYF. The DNA for the CDR3 is TGTGCCAGCAGTTACTCGACAGGATGGTCCTACGAGCAGTACTTC.

The chain employs TRBV11-2 and TRBJ1-2; TRBD1 matches at 8 bases. The CDR3 spans 15 residues. Losses at the gene ends were 3 bases for V and 6 bases for J; bases not matched to a gene: 9. CDR1 and CDR2 from the germline V gene are SGHAT and FQNNGV. For the CDR3, the DNA is TGTGCCAGCAGCTTGGGCCGAAACAGGGGGGATGGCTACACCTTC. This gives the protein CASSLGRNRGDGYTF.

This clone has just a few counts. The CDR3 DNA follows: TGTGCCAGCAGCCGAGCTAGCGGCACAGATACGCAGTATTTT. Its translation is CASSRASGTDTQYF. This chain connects TRBV6-4 to TRBJ2-3; D perhaps matches TRBD2 (6 bases). CDR1 is MRHNA, CDR2 SNTAGT, per germline. V lost 6 bases and J 1 base, leaving 11 bases between the germline ends. The CDR3 runs to 14 residues.

This clone showed up just once. The gene calls are TRBV7-6 and TRBJ1-2; D not certain. This CDR3 comprises 15 residues. CDR1 is SGHVS and CDR2 is FNYEAQ in the germline V gene. V lost 1 base and J lost 0, with 9 bases in between. The CDR3 region has the DNA TGTGCCAGCAGCTTAGAGGCGGCCCCTAACTATGGCTACACCTTC. Encoded protein: CASSLEAAPNYGYTF.

This chain links TRBV11-2 with TRBJ2-3, with D possibly matching TRBD2 (6 bases). The CDR3 sequence is 15 residues long. With 8 bases removed from V and 2 bases from J, the gap between germline ends came to 17 bases. Germline V gives CDR1 SGHAT, CDR2 FQNNGV. CDR3 sequence: CASVQTKRVTDTQYF. As DNA, the CDR3 is TGTGCCAGCGTTCAGACTAAGCGGGTCACAGATACGCAGTATTTT.

The chain joins TRBV6-5 to TRBJ1-5; 7 bases align to TRBD1. V lost 4 bases, J lost 1 base, and 4 bases stayed unmatched. The CDR3 consists of 15 residues. Germline loops: CDR1 MNHEY, CDR2 SVGAGI. The CDR3 here is CASSLQGWSNQPQHF. Here the CDR3 DNA reads TGTGCCAGCAGTTTACAGGGGTGGAGCAATCAGCCCCAGCATTTT.

This chain links TRBV19 with TRBJ2-1; a possible D gene is TRBD2 (6 bases). Germline V CDR1 and CDR2: LNHDA, SQIVND (reference sequence). The CDR3 has 16 residues. V was clipped by 4 bases and J by 3 bases, with 16 bases between them. Here the CDR3 reads CASSSPSGPGYNEQFF. DNA for the CDR3: TGTGCCAGTAGTAGCCCGAGCGGGCCGGGCTACAATGAGCAGTTCTTC.

About this clone: Other nucleotide sequences in the sample specify the same CDR3. This chain connects TRBV27 to TRBJ2-7; a possible D gene is TRBD1 (6 bases). V lost 1 base and J lost 1, with 8 bases in between. The CDR3 has 14 amino acids. CDR1 and CDR2 (germline): MNHEY, SMNVEV (reference sequence). CDR3 DNA: TGTGCCAGCAGTTTATTGGACAGTTCCTACGAGCAGTACTTC. This sequence encodes CASSLLDSSYEQYF.

The chain combines TRBV19 with TRBJ1-4; 7 bases agree with TRBD1. CDR1 is LNHDA, CDR2 SQIVND, per germline (reference sequence). V lost 6 bases to trimming and J lost 5 bases; unmatched junction nucleotides: 12. The CDR3 length is 16 residues. The CDR3 nucleotides are TGTGCCAGTAGCCAGCCCCCGGGACAGCTAAATGAAAAACTGTTTTTT. It translates to CASSQPPGQLNEKLFF.